This T cell receptor beta chain is drawn from a study of T cell responses to AZD1222 COVID-19 vaccine. Trimming cost V 4 bases and J 4 bases; bases outside gene matches: 10. CDR3 size: 15 residues. The V gene's germline CDR1 is MGHRA and CDR2 YSYEKL. TCRdb keeps only in-frame clones here, not all; method: immunoSEQ multiplex PCR. The table has 130,000 to 150,000 clones, roughly nine tenths seen once; the top ten hold around 3.7%. This rearrangement joins TRBV4-1 to TRBJ2-7, with 7 positions matching TRBD2. Sequencing used peripheral blood, obtained on day 0 of AZD1222 vaccination. This receptor was identified in an adult in good health. The CDR3 sequence is CASSPVGGGGYEQYF. The DNA of the CDR3 is TGCGCCAGCAGCCCTGTTGGCGGGGGTGGTTACGAGCAGTACTTC.